Within the sample, the clone carrying this T cell receptor beta chain is medium-sized. What it binds is not known. Noted time point: cycle 4 day 1 (C4D1), after less than 7 weeks of nivolumab. Patients all relapsed after autologous stem cell transplantation, and there was variation in brentuximab vedotin exposure. Only in-frame clones appear in the TCRdb table, and some are missing; sequencing was by immunoSEQ multiplex PCR. In the table there are some 22,000 clones, roughly 77% of which are singletons. This entry is derived from a study of PD-1 blockade in classical Hodgkin lymphoma. Findings and limits, study-wide: Prior therapy or disease activity may underlie the repertoire differences, whose causes remain undefined. Compared with baseline, CD4+ but not CD8+ TCR diversity had risen significantly by C4D1.

Germline V CDR1 and CDR2: MDHEN, SYDVKM. This CDR3 has 12 amino acids. V was shortened by 1 base and J by 8 bases, with 6 bases between the two germline ends. The chain couples TRBV28 to TRBJ2-1; D gene uncertain. The sequence was obtained from a human donor with classical Hodgkin lymphoma. The material sequenced was peripheral blood mononuclear cells (PBMCs), taken before the fourth cycle of nivolumab. The CDR3 coding sequence is TGTGCCAGCAGTTTATCATCTGATGAGCAGTTCTTC. It codes for CASSLSSDEQFF.